Listed below are T cell receptor beta chains from one sample, sequenced in a study of blood T cell repertoires in COVID-19. The data were produced by immunoSEQ multiplex PCR, yet TCRdb's version contains in-frame clones alone and is incomplete. The sample lists tens of thousands of clones, more than 70% occurring once. Sequencing was performed on peripheral blood. The source of these receptors is a human donor in a cohort sampled during active COVID-19. Each CDR3 is given with its conserved first and last residue. A D gene is named only where the DNA matches it firmly. Only part of the rows carry a size: once, few, many, or a class if the clone is expanded.

D | size | J | V | DNA | CDR3
TRBD1 | - | TRBJ2-2 | TRBV27 | TGTGCCAGCAGTCCTTGGACAGGGCACACCGGGGAGCTGTTTTTT | CASSPWTGHTGELFF
- | - | TRBJ2-1 | TRBV11-2 | TGTGCCAGCAGCTTAAGGACATCTTACCGGCAGTTCTTC | CASSLRTSYRQFF
- | - | TRBJ1-3 | TRBV3-1/TRBV3-2 | TGTGCCAGCAGCCATTGGACAGACGGAAACACCATATATTTT | CASSHWTDGNTIYF
- | - | TRBJ2-7 | TRBV18 | TGTGCCAGCTCACCCCCAGATCGGGAAGAAGGCCGCTACGAGCAGTACTTC | CASSPPDREEGRYEQYF
- | once | TRBJ2-7 | TRBV6-1 | TGTGCCAGCAGTGAAGATGTCAGATCGTACGAGCAGTACTTC | CASSEDVRSYEQYF
- | - | TRBJ1-4 | TRBV5-1 | TGCGCCAGCAGCTTGGGGCAGAATGAAAAACTGTTTTTT | CASSLGQNEKLFF
- | - | TRBJ1-5 | TRBV3-1/TRBV3-2 | TGTGCCAGCAGCCAAGACCCAAATCAGCCCCAGCATTTT | CASSQDPNQPQHF
TRBD2 | - | TRBJ2-2 | TRBV13 | TGTGCCAGCAGCTTAGAAGCGGGAGGTGGCACCGGGGAGCTGTTTTTT | CASSLEAGGGTGELFF
- | - | TRBJ1-6 | TRBV30 | TGTGCCTGGAGTGTTTCGGAGAATTCACCCCTCCACTTT | CAWSVSENSPLHF
- | once | TRBJ1-6 | TRBV15 | TGTGCCACCAGCAGGGCAGGGTCGTCCTATAATTCACCCCTCCACTTT | CATSRAGSSYNSPLHF
TRBD1 | - | TRBJ2-5 | TRBV11-2 | TGTGCCAGCAGCCCCTCCCCGACAGGGGGAGTTAGAAAGACCCAGTACTTC | CASSPSPTGGVRKTQYF
- | few | TRBJ2-7 | TRBV7-2 | TGTGCCAGCAGCCCTTTGACAGGAAAGTACGAGCAGTACTTC | CASSPLTGKYEQYF
- | - | TRBJ2-3 | TRBV18 | TGTGCCAGCTCACCATACGGGAGCAGCACAGATACGCAGTATTTT | CASSPYGSSTDTQYF